The T cell receptor (beta chain) under discussion was sequenced for a study of regulatory T cells in long-lasting Graves disease. Overall study: Duration of antithyroid drug therapy among newly diagnosed Graves' patients was under 3 months. Study findings and constraints: Compared with new cases, persistent Graves' patients showed reduced TCR diversity.

Assembly of TCR beta libraries relied on iRepertoire HTBI primers together with Arm-PCR of CDR3 regions. Under the authors' procedure: Identification across samples found some 60 TRBV and approximately 15 TRBJ segments. TCRdb re-derived calls from the multiplex PCR reads in MiXCR, one entry per CDR3 protein. The V and J calls were not made by the authors but by TCRdb's processing. Of a few hundred thousand distinct CDR3 sequences in the sample, 15% to 20% were seen once. Of note for this clonotype: Its antigen is still unknown.

Time point specified: newly diagnosed GD, antithyroid drugs for less than 3 months. RNA isolated from PBMCs was used to make the TCR library. The sample also formed part of further work on T cells in Graves' hyperthyroidism and ophthalmopathy.

The source of this sequence is a woman younger than 35 with Graves disease. The specimen was peripheral blood mononuclear cells (PBMCs), collected at new diagnosis, from a patient treated with antithyroid drugs.

The CDR3 reads CASSTKGVGQKDYEQYF. CDR3 nucleotide sequence: TGTGCCAGCAGCACTAAGGGCGTGGGGCAGAAAGACTACGAGCAGTACTTC. The chain has TRBV11-2 and TRBJ2-7, with D perhaps matching TRBD1 (5 bases). The V gene lost 5 bases and the J gene lost 3 bases, with 23 bases spanning the gap. CDR1 and CDR2 (germline): SGHAT, FQNNGV. The CDR3 covers 17 residues.